Detailed here is one TCR beta chain. No cognate antigen has been identified for it. No much larger clone exists at a distance of one base, and base qualities are not known. The immunoSEQ Assay, a bias-controlled multiplex PCR, was used to amplify TCRbeta CDR3 regions from genomic DNA. Regarding the original processing steps: Nucleated cell counts per sample were estimated from amplification of reference gene primers within the assay. To quantify the absolute abundance of each unique TCRbeta CDR3 rearrangement, sequence reads were collapsed and filtered. Productive Simpson clonality was computed per sample as the square root of Simpson's diversity index over productive rearrangements. TCRdb limited this immuneACCESS table to in-frame rearrangements with V and J called. A share of clones is missing; checked studies link under half to unresolved V genes, and the rest is unexplained. D and trimming were read from the DNA, whereas the V and J calls and clone size are those reported in that table. The sample profile shows 110,000 or so clones; 86% of them were found once. Approximately 8% of the sample belongs to the ten largest clones.

The data stem from a study of blood T cell repertoires in COVID-19 (dated by TCRdb to about 2020). Regarding the complete study: Collaborator samples came from the United States, Italy and Spain and covered acute and convalescent phases of COVID-19. The samples were drawn from the first 160 participants of the ongoing ImmuneRACE study and from 950 to 1,500 subjects provided by 6 global collaborators. A freely available public database, intended as a resource for researchers studying the immune response to SARS-CoV-2, is where the repertoires were released. The dataset comprised deeply sampled blood TCRbeta repertoires from subjects exposed to, actively infected with, or recovered from COVID-19. The sample metadata nearly always contained a de-identified subject ID, COVID-19 status, age in years and sex. Where available, HLA class I and class II types were obtained from metadata supplied by the sample provider rather than from assay-based typing. The material from the prospective study consisted of cDNA or gDNA derived from T cells, B-cell-depleted T cells, or PBMCs.

V has 5 bases trimmed and J has 3 bases trimmed; junction bases matching no gene number 5. Measured from the cysteine to the phenylalanine, the CDR3 is 14 residues long. The CDR3 DNA has 42 bases and is translated from base 1. CDR1 is given as LNHDA and CDR2 as SQIVND, both from the germline V gene (reference sequence). Broader findings and caveats from the paper: The amount of clinical and demographic metadata varied by source and participant and was provided uncurated.

Another Seattle source contributed samples from volunteer blood donors who had recovered from COVID-19. Whole blood was collected in K2EDTA tubes by collaborating institutions according to the institutions' own protocols. For TCRbeta analysis, collaborators shipped samples in one of three forms: frozen whole blood, isolated PBMCs, or DNA extracted from either of those sample types. Sequencing used peripheral blood. The TCR was taken from a man between 65 and 85 years old who had recovered from COVID-19. Here the chain combines TRBV19 and TRBJ2-7; 9 of the junction bases match TRBD1. The base sequence is TGTGCCAGTAGTGCTTCGGGACAGGGCTACGAGCAGTACTTC. Its translation reads: CASSASGQGYEQYF.